This T cell receptor (beta chain) was obtained from a study of vaccination and CD4 T cells after COVID-19. About the research overall: Participants got two doses of BNT162b2 or mRNA-1273 vaccine.

With respect to this clonotype: Its specificity is not known.

CDR1 DFQATT and CDR2 SNEGSKA come from the germline V gene (reference sequence). The CDR3 spans 17 residues. V was clipped by 0 bases and J by 5 bases, with 20 bases between them. Study-level findings and limits: Median SARS-CoV-2-reactive clonotype numbers went up from around 19 to 38, but not significantly.

The time point was: late sampling 161 to 241 days after vaccination in a few convalescent patients. Treatment described: roughly nine-day PBMC culture with coronavirus spike peptide pools or control peptides (ViraFEST assay). ViraFEST enlarged antigen-specific T cell populations with peptide pools and afterwards sequenced TCRs. Alongside 7.5 to 10 IU/ml IL-2 and around 10 ug/ml peptide pools, PBMCs were cultured at a few million per well. Sequence data for DNA of cultured CD4+ T cells were generated by the Oncomine TCR Beta short-read assay. TCRdb reanalysed the PCR reads using MiXCR and keeps one entry per CDR3 protein. The sample includes 20,000 to 25,000 distinct CDR3 sequences, 43% of them seen just once.

This TCR was sampled from a human donor who had recovered from COVID-19. This sample comprised CD4+ T cells from blood, cultured in vitro, obtained about 7 months after SARS-CoV-2 vaccination. The rearrangement links TRBV20-1 to TRBJ2-1; D is unresolved. The CDR3 sequence: CSARDFIGLFNNNEQFF. CDR3 nucleotide sequence: TGCAGTGCTAGAGATTTTATTGGGCTATTCAACAACAATGAGCAGTTCTTC.